What follows is one T cell receptor beta chain and its context. Its antigen has not been determined. No much larger clone exists at a distance of one base, and base qualities are not known. The data stem from a study of blood T cell repertoires in COVID-19 (TCRdb year 2020). The study in broad terms: Samples from collaborators originated in the United States, Italy and Spain and spanned both the acute and convalescent phases of COVID-19. The material from the prospective study consisted of cDNA or gDNA derived from T cells, B-cell-depleted T cells, or PBMCs. Deeply sampled blood TCRbeta repertoires from subjects exposed to, actively infected with, or recovered from COVID-19 were included in the dataset. A freely available public database, intended as a resource for researchers studying the immune response to SARS-CoV-2, is where the repertoires were released. The samples were drawn from two sources: the first 160 participants of the ongoing ImmuneRACE study, and about 1,300 subjects contributed by 6 global collaborators. Nearly every sample came with metadata listing a de-identified subject ID, COVID-19 status, age in years and sex. Where available, HLA class I and class II types were taken from metadata supplied by the sample provider and were not determined by assay-based typing. The full study reports these points: How much clinical and demographic metadata was included differed by source and by participant, and the metadata was provided uncurated.

Enrolling through a virtual design, the prospective study's participants ranged in age from roughly 18 to 100 years and lived across some 23 United States geographic areas. In the prospective study, participants were assigned to cohorts based on the clinical history participants reported in a screening survey and a study questionnaire. For ImmuneRACE Cohort 3, a participant was defined as recovered based on two consecutive negative NP/OP PCR tests, clearance by a healthcare professional, or resolution of symptoms. Mobile phlebotomists in the prospective study collected whole blood, serum and a nasopharyngeal or oropharyngeal swab from every participant. Over a roughly 2-month period, participants in the prospective study had the option of providing additional blood draws and questionnaires. Prospective study blood samples were shipped either frozen or at room temperature before DNA extraction.

TCRbeta CDR3 regions were amplified from genomic DNA by means of the immunoSEQ Assay, a bias-controlled multiplex PCR. Processing in the source paper ran as follows. Within the assay, amplification of reference gene primers was used to estimate how many nucleated cells each sample contained. Sequence reads were collapsed and filtered to measure the absolute abundance of every unique TCRbeta CDR3 rearrangement. For each sample, productive Simpson clonality was calculated as the square root of Simpson's diversity index across productive rearrangements. TCRdb carries this immuneACCESS record with in-frame sequences only. Its versions omit some clonotypes, under half of them owing to an unresolved V gene in the studies checked, with the rest unexplained. The DNA gave D and trimming, while V, J and clone size come from that table. The sample table shows approximately 260,000 clones, and roughly 86% are seen once. In total, the top ten clones hold under 2.5% of the sample.

V is cut by 4 bases and J by 8 bases, and the space between the germline ends is 11 bases. CDR1 and CDR2 are drawn from the germline V gene: MGHRA, YSYEKL. Reading from cysteine to phenylalanine, the CDR3 counts 12 amino acids. The DNA shown is the 36-base CDR3, in frame from base 1. The chain is made from TRBV4-1 and TRBJ1-2; tentative D gene TRBD1, with 5 bases matching. The sequenced sample consisted of PBMCs or T cells enriched from blood (not recorded which). The source is a woman aged 55-69 years who had recovered from COVID-19. CDR3 loop: CASSPQGHGYTF. The nucleotide sequence is given as TGCGCCAGCAGCCCCCAGGGTCACGGCTACACCTTC.